The 15 T cell receptor beta chains presented below share a single source sample, sequenced in a study of CD8+CD57+ T cells in acquired aplastic anemia. The TCR beta profiling, which covered VDJ combination and CDR3 sequence, was carried out using genomic DNA as the template. TCRdb re-analysed the reads in MiXCR, keeping a single row per CDR3 protein. Of just over 450,000 distinct CDR3 sequences listed, around 33% are singletons. Patients included in sequencing had previously demonstrated CD8+CD57+ cell expansion by flow cytometry. Sequencing was done on a sample of sorted CD4+, CD8+, or CD8+CD57+ T cells (not recorded which) from PBMCs. The receptor set was obtained from a human donor with aplastic anemia.

The sample holds many counts of this clonotype. The chain employs TRBV19 and TRBJ2-5; 8 positions match TRBD1. V shed 3 bases and J 5 bases; nucleotides not matched to a gene: 2. Germline CDR1 reads LNHDA; CDR2 reads SQIVND (reference sequence). This CDR3 spans 13 amino acids. The CDR3 region has the DNA TGTGCCAGTAGTATCCGGGACAGGGAGACCCAGTACTTC. As protein: CASSIRDRETQYF.

The chain links TRBV13 to TRBJ2-3; 13 positions match TRBD2. Germline V lookup: CDR1 PRHDT, CDR2 FYEKMQ (reference sequence). The CDR3 loop spans 17 amino acids. Trimming at V came to 2 bases and at J to 0 bases, leaving 2 bases not matched to a gene. This CDR3 reads CASSLRLAGGSTDTQYF. DNA for the CDR3: TGTGCCAGCAGCTTACGACTAGCGGGGGGAAGCACAGATACGCAGTATTTT.

This chain joins TRBV6-1 and TRBJ2-5; no clear D. Germline V lookup: CDR1 MNHNS, CDR2 SASEGT. The CDR3 loop spans 13 amino acids. V lost 5 bases to trimming and J lost 5 bases, with 12 bases between them. The CDR3 is CASSQFGSETQYF. Here the CDR3 DNA reads TGTGCCAGCAGTCAATTCGGTTCCGAGACCCAGTACTTC.

At least ten counts were recorded for this clonotype. The chain carries TRBV20-1 and TRBJ2-3; D remains ambiguous. The V and J ends lost 4 bases and 2 bases respectively, with 10 bases between them. CDR3 length: 13 residues. Per the germline V gene, CDR1 is DFQATT and CDR2 is SNEGSKA (reference sequence). Here the CDR3 reads CSAIAGNTDTQYF. For the CDR3, the DNA is TGCAGTGCTATTGCTGGGAACACAGATACGCAGTATTTT.

This clonotype was seen repeatedly, ten times or more. The rearrangement uses TRBV10-3 and TRBJ2-3; 8 bases align to TRBD1. The germline CDR1 and CDR2 sequences are ENHRY and SYGVKD. The CDR3 spans 15 residues. After removal of 0 bases from V and 1 base from J, the junction contained 0 bases not matched to a gene. CDR3 region: CAISESTGGTDTQYF. The CDR3 region has the DNA TGTGCCATCAGTGAGTCGACAGGGGGCACAGATACGCAGTATTTT.

In this sample, this clonotype turned up a few times. The chain has TRBV2 and TRBJ1-2, with D maybe TRBD1 (5 bases). Germline CDR1 SNHLY, CDR2 FYNNEI. The CDR3 runs to 14 residues. This CDR3 reads CARDPGYGGYGYTF. Here the CDR3 DNA reads TGTGCTAGAGACCCAGGGTACGGCGGCTATGGCTACACCTTC.

Details on this clonotype: No conserved phenylalanine or tryptophan ends this CDR3, so it is likely a read error. This chain uses TRBV29-1 with TRBJ2-5; D ambiguous. The CDR3 contains 12 residues. Germline CDR1 and CDR2: SQVTM and ANQGSEA. V dropped 4 bases and J dropped 7 bases, with 13 bases sitting between them. CDR3 amino acids: CSVVTQSGTQYV. The CDR3 region has the DNA TGCAGCGTTGTTACACAGTCAGGGACCCAGTACGTC.

This clonotype came up many times. The V and J genes are TRBV20-1 and TRBJ1-6; no reliable D call. This CDR3 spans 13 amino acids. Germline assignment: CDR1 DFQATT and CDR2 SNEGSKA (reference sequence). With 2 bases removed from V and 7 bases from J, the gap between germline ends came to 9 bases. CDR3 region: CSARQSSNSPLHF. DNA of the CDR3: TGCAGTGCTAGACAGTCCAGCAATTCACCCCTCCACTTT.

The chain combines TRBV2 with TRBJ1-5, with D maybe TRBD1 (5 bases). Germline CDR1 is SNHLY and CDR2 is FYNNEI. The CDR3 is made up of 14 amino acids. V was cut by 6 bases and J by 0 bases, with 9 bases left in between. This CDR3 is CASRVDNSNQPQHF. The DNA of the CDR3 is TGTGCCAGCAGAGTGGACAATAGCAATCAGCCCCAGCATTTT.

This clonotype came up many times. The rearrangement uses TRBV15 and TRBJ2-4, with D possibly matching TRBD1 (6 bases). Trimming cost V 0 bases and J 7 bases, with 13 bases left between them. This CDR3 spans 15 amino acids. CDR1 is LNHNV and CDR2 is YYDKDF in the germline V gene (reference sequence). CDR3 in amino acids: CATSRDKQGANIQYF. CDR3 in DNA: TGTGCCACCAGCAGAGATAAACAGGGTGCGAACATTCAGTACTTC.

There are many counts of this clonotype. This chain links TRBV6-5 with TRBJ1-6; D gene uncertain. This CDR3 is built from 13 residues. Per germline, CDR1 MNHEY and CDR2 SVGAGI. The V end lost 4 bases, the J end lost 7 bases, and 8 bases lay between the germline ends. CDR3 amino acids: CASSWTRNSPLHF. The CDR3 nucleotides read TGTGCCAGCAGTTGGACGAGGAATTCACCCCTCCACTTT.

The table lists this clonotype with a count of one. No conserved phenylalanine or tryptophan ends this CDR3, so it is likely a read error. The rearrangement uses TRBV24-1 and TRBJ2-1; 7 bases are a match to TRBD1. The CDR3 has 15 amino acids. V trimming: 2 bases; J trimming: 7 bases; junction bases outside the gene matches: 7. Germline V gene sequence: CDR1 KGHDR, CDR2 SFDVKD. The CDR3 sequence: CATSDSPGRGNEQFL. The CDR3 nucleotides are TGTGCCACCAGTGATTCCCCTGGCAGGGGGAATGAGCAGTTCCTC.

This chain links TRBV5-1 with TRBJ2-5; D ambiguous. V dropped 2 bases and J dropped 4 bases, with 12 bases sitting between them. Germline assignment: CDR1 SGHRS and CDR2 YFSETQ. This CDR3 spans 14 amino acids. The chain's CDR3 is CASSLSVGRETQYF. CDR3 nucleotide sequence: TGCGCCAGCAGCTTAAGCGTAGGTAGAGAGACCCAGTACTTC.

The rearrangement uses TRBV12-3 or TRBV12-4 and TRBJ1-5, with 8 bases aligning to TRBD1. With 6 bases clipped from V and 7 bases from J, the junction kept 8 bases outside the gene matches. The CDR3 totals 14 residues. CDR3 in amino acids: CASRTSGGGQPQHF. CDR3 coding DNA: TGTGCCAGCAGAACCTCAGGGGGCGGACAGCCCCAGCATTTT.

This clonotype was seen a single time. A much larger clonotype is one base distant, so this may be a read error. V usage is TRBV19 and J usage is TRBJ1-1; D is perhaps TRBD1 (5 bases). Per germline, CDR1 LNHDA and CDR2 SQIVND (reference sequence). The CDR3 loop spans 15 amino acids. CDR3 in DNA: TGTGTCAGTAGTCGCCAACCGACAGTAAACACTGAAGCTTTCTTT. It specifies CVSSRQPTVNTEAFF.